The 8 T cell receptor beta chains below all came from one sample that was sequenced in a study of identical twins. TCRdb re-called the 5' RACE reads with MiXCR, one entry per CDR3 protein. The repertoire consists of under 250,000 distinct CDR3 sequences, with around 7.6% occurring once and the leading ten covering about 5.8%. The sample was also reused in another study, on yellow fever vaccine responses in identical twins.

The sample comprised CD8+ T cells sorted from blood. The receptors here all came from a woman between 18 and 29 years old in good health.

This clonotype has at least ten counts. The chain links TRBV13 to TRBJ1-4; D remains ambiguous. The V end was cut by 0 bases, the J end by 7 bases, with 3 bases between. The V gene's germline CDR1 is PRHDT and CDR2 FYEKMQ (reference sequence). This CDR3 contains 12 residues. Here the CDR3 reads CASSLGSEKLFF. The CDR3 nucleotides read TGTGCCAGCAGCTTAGGGAGTGAAAAACTGTTTTTT.

This clonotype turned up a few times. The chain couples TRBV5-1 to TRBJ1-1; TRBD1 aligns across 12 bases. V lost 3 bases to trimming and J lost 3 bases; unmatched junction nucleotides: 9. This CDR3 has 17 residues. Germline CDR1 SGHRS, CDR2 YFSETQ. CDR3 in DNA: TGCGCCAGCAGCTACCGGGACAGGGGGCCGGAGGACACTGAAGCTTTCTTT. This sequence encodes CASSYRDRGPEDTEAFF. The full variable domain, its missing parts supplied by reference TRBV5-1 and TRBJ1-1, is KAGVTQTPRYLIKTRGQQVTLSCSPISGHRSVSWYQQTPGQGLQFLFEYFSETQRNKGNFPGRFSGRQFSNSRSEMNVSTLELGDSALYLCASSYRDRGPEDTEAFFGQGTRLTVV.

This clonotype was found a few times. This chain uses TRBV12-3 or TRBV12-4 with TRBJ2-5; possible D gene TRBD2, 6 bases. CDR3 length: 13 residues. Trimming removed 7 bases at V and 5 bases at J, with 14 bases between. The CDR3, as DNA: TGTGCCAGCACTACTAGCTTGGTGGAGACCCAGTACTTC. This encodes CASTTSLVETQYF.

This clonotype showed up many times. This chain uses TRBV28 with TRBJ2-7; weak D call: TRBD2 (6 bases). This CDR3 contains 14 residues. Germline CDR1 reads MDHEN; CDR2 reads SYDVKM. V was shortened by 1 base and J by 2 bases, with 9 bases between the two germline ends. This chain's CDR3 is CASSLSGRPYEQYF. CDR3 in DNA: TGTGCCAGCAGTTTATCCGGGAGACCCTACGAGCAGTACTTC.

This rearrangement joins TRBV29-1 to TRBJ2-5; 11 bases agree with TRBD1. Trimming took 5 bases from V and 5 from J; bases not matched to a gene: 4. The CDR3 contains 13 residues. Per germline, CDR1 SQVTM and CDR2 ANQGSEA. The CDR3 loop reads CSVPGTGGETQYF. The CDR3 bases are TGCAGCGTTCCCGGGACAGGGGGGGAGACCCAGTACTTC. Drawing the rest from reference TRBV29-1 and TRBJ2-5, the complete variable domain is SAVISQKPSRDICQRGTSLTIQCQVDSQVTMMFWYRQQPGQSLTLIATANQGSEATYESGFVIDKFPISRPNLTFSTLTVSNMSPEDSSIYLCSVPGTGGETQYFGPGTRLLVL.

The CDR3 nucleotides read TGTGCCAGCAAGGACAGCTACAATGAGCAGTTCTTC. This codes for CASKDSYNEQFF. V is TRBV2 and J is TRBJ2-1, with D tentatively TRBD1 (6 bases). V shed 7 bases and J shed 3 bases, with 7 bases lying between them. CDR1 SNHLY and CDR2 FYNNEI come from the germline V gene. This CDR3 is built from 12 residues.

This clonotype was recorded a few times. The CDR3 DNA sequence: TGTGCCACCAGCAGAGATGAGGGTTCAGAGCAGTACGTC. Protein product: CATSRDEGSEQYV. The chain couples TRBV15 to TRBJ2-7, with D maybe TRBD2 (5 bases). From germline, CDR1 is LNHNV and CDR2 YYDKDF (reference sequence). This CDR3 region has 13 residues. The ends were cut back, 0 bases at V and 7 bases at J, with 10 bases in the middle.

The V and J genes are TRBV6-4 and TRBJ2-1; 10 bases are shared with TRBD1. There are 14 residues in the CDR3. V lost 4 bases, J lost 8 bases, and 5 bases stayed unmatched. Germline CDR1 is MRHNA and CDR2 is SNTAGT. The CDR3 nucleotides read TGTGCCAGCAGTGCCACCGGGACAGGGGATGAGCAGTTCTTC. As protein: CASSATGTGDEQFF.